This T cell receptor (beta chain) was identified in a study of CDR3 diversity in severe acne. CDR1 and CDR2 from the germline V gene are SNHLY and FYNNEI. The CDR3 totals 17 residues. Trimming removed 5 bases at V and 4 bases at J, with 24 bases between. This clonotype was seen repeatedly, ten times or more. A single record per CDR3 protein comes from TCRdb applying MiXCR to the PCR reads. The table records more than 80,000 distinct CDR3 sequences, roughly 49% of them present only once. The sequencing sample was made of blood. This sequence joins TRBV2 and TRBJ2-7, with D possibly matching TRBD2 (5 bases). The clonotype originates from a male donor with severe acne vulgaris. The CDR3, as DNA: TGTGCCAGCAGTCGTACAGACGGACCCTTCGAGGGATACGAGCAGTACTTC. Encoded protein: CASSRTDGPFEGYEQYF.